These 31 T cell receptor beta chains share one sample of origin, sequenced in a study of vaccination and CD4 T cells after COVID-19 (dated by TCRdb to between 2021 and 2024). The intended sense of this specimen's treatment or condition label: 10-day PBMC culture with coronavirus spike peptide pools or control peptides (ViraFEST assay). CD4+ T cells from unexposed donors were collected before the COVID-19 pandemic (2011-2018). The library was built by means of PCR. TCRdb names Illumina iSeq 100 as the instrument used. TCR sequencing of DNA from cultured CD4+ T cells used the Oncomine TCR Beta short-read assay at the Johns Hopkins FTIC core. The raw public data were reprocessed by TCRdb itself: fastp quality trimming at Q25, MiXCR clonotype calling, in-frame beta chains only. Rows matching on CDR3 protein sequence are summarized as one entry with the most common DNA and genes. This sample lists fewer than 9,500 distinct CDR3 sequences; approximately 55% were detected once. The ten largest clones take up around 17% of the sample.

Their antigen targets remain unknown. The sample was CD4+ T cells from blood, cultured in vitro. These receptors all come from a human donor in good health.

This sequence joins TRBV10-3 and TRBJ1-1, with D uncertain. V was trimmed by 7 bases and J by 2 bases, leaving 5 bases between them. Germline CDR1 and CDR2: ENHRY and SYGVKD. CDR3 length equals 11 residues. The CDR3 spells CAITVNTEAFF. The CDR3 region has the DNA TGTGCCATCACCGTCAACACTGAAGCTTTCTTT.

V gene TRBV6-5 combines with J gene TRBJ2-7; D is tentatively TRBD1 or TRBD2 (6 bases each). The V end lost 2 bases, the J end lost 3 bases, and 8 bases lay between the germline ends. The CDR3 sequence is 13 residues long. Germline values: CDR1 MNHEY, CDR2 SVGAGI. This CDR3 reads CASSYGGLYEQYF. In DNA, the CDR3 is TGTGCCAGCAGTTACGGGGGGCTCTACGAGCAGTACTTC.

The chain combines TRBV24-1 with TRBJ2-1, with D perhaps given as TRBD1 or TRBD2 (6 bases each). The CDR3 has 16 amino acids. Germline values: CDR1 KGHDR, CDR2 SFDVKD. Trimming took 1 base from V and 2 from J, leaving 11 bases between them. The CDR3 sequence is CATSDLTGAPYNEQFF. The CDR3 DNA reads TGTGCCACCAGTGATTTAACGGGGGCCCCCTACAATGAGCAGTTCTTC.

This clonotype has just a few counts. The CDR3 protein is CASSLTTGTSDYNEQFF. In DNA form, the CDR3 reads TGTGCCAGCAGCTTGACCACCGGGACTAGCGATTACAATGAGCAGTTCTTC. The chain couples TRBV5-4 to TRBJ2-1; 10 positions agree with TRBD2. The junction had 8 bases not matched to a gene; V was cut back by 1 base and J by 4 bases. This CDR3 has 17 amino acids. CDR1 is SGHNT, CDR2 YYREEE, per germline (reference sequence).

The chain uses TRBV6-2 or TRBV6-3 and TRBJ1-5; 8 nucleotides align to TRBD1. The CDR3 covers 16 residues. V trimming: 6 bases; J trimming: 2 bases; junction bases outside the gene matches: 9. Germline CDR1 and CDR2: MNHEY and SVGEGT. The CDR3 region is CASSLTGGVGNQPQHF. The CDR3, as DNA: TGTGCCAGCAGCCTCACAGGGGGGGTTGGCAATCAGCCCCAGCATTTT.

J is TRBJ2-1 and V is TRBV24-1; a possible D gene is TRBD2 (6 bases). Trimming shortened V by 2 bases and J by 6 bases, and 13 bases separated the two germline ends. The CDR3 totals 15 residues. Germline CDR1 is KGHDR and CDR2 is SFDVKD. The CDR3: CATSDSGGRINEQFF. In DNA, the CDR3 is TGTGCCACCAGTGATTCTGGAGGGAGGATCAATGAGCAGTTCTTC.

This chain links TRBV29-1 with TRBJ1-4; D is uncertain. The CDR3 length is 13 residues. Trimming removed 7 bases at V and 0 bases at J, with 9 bases between. Per germline, CDR1 SQVTM and CDR2 ANQGSEA. CDR3 nucleotides: TGCAGCGGCAGGCGTGCAACTAATGAAAAACTGTTTTTT. Encoded protein: CSGRRATNEKLFF.

The chain is built from TRBV7-2 and TRBJ2-5; no definite D call. V was cut by 5 bases and J by 3 bases, with 13 bases left in between. Germline loops: CDR1 SGHTA, CDR2 FQGNSA. The CDR3 extends over 14 amino acids. The CDR3 region has the DNA TGTGCCAGCAGCCAAGGGCCCACTAAAGAGACCCAGTACTTC. Its translation is CASSQGPTKETQYF.

This clonotype was seen a few times. The chain links TRBV30 to TRBJ2-6; D unclear. This CDR3 is 12 amino acids long. V was pared by 8 bases and J by 4 bases, with 9 bases between. Germline V lookup: CDR1 GTSNPN, CDR2 SVGIG (reference sequence). CDR3 protein: CAGKTGANVLTF. DNA of the CDR3: TGTGCCGGCAAGACAGGGGCCAACGTCCTGACTTTC.

The chain uses TRBV6-1 and TRBJ1-1; a possible D gene is TRBD1 (5 bases). Trimming shortened V by 1 base and J by 7 bases, and 10 bases separated the two germline ends. The CDR3 loop spans 13 amino acids. Germline loops: CDR1 MNHNS, CDR2 SASEGT. The CDR3: CASSEGQKFEAFF. CDR3 DNA: TGTGCCAGCAGTGAAGGACAGAAATTTGAAGCTTTCTTT.

This clonotype has just a few counts. This chain uses TRBV19 with TRBJ1-5, with D perhaps matching TRBD1 (6 bases). The CDR3 runs 15 residues. The germline V gene encodes CDR1 LNHDA and CDR2 SQIVND (reference sequence). V lost 7 bases and J lost 2, with 15 bases in between. The CDR3 bases are TGTGCCAGTACCAGGGACACATCGGGCAATCAGCCCCAGCATTTT. It codes for CASTRDTSGNQPQHF.

The gene calls are TRBV20-1 and TRBJ2-3; 12 bases fit TRBD2. Per the germline V gene, CDR1 is DFQATT and CDR2 is SNEGSKA (reference sequence). V trimming: 1 base; J trimming: 10 bases; junction bases outside the gene matches: 9. The CDR3 is made up of 15 amino acids. As DNA, the CDR3 is TGCAGTGCTAGAGTCCCAGCTAGCGGGAGGGGGGCGCAGTATTTT. Its protein is CSARVPASGRGAQYF.

The CDR3 here is CATKGQGNTIYF. The DNA of the CDR3 is TGTGCCACAAAGGGACAGGGAAACACCATATATTTT. This chain uses TRBV10-3 with TRBJ1-3; TRBD1 matches at 7 bases. CDR3 length equals 12 residues. J gave up 4 bases and V 10 bases, and 4 bases lay outside the gene matches. The germline V gene encodes CDR1 ENHRY and CDR2 SYGVKD.

The chain uses TRBV6-2 or TRBV6-3 and TRBJ1-1, with 11 bases identical to TRBD1. Unmatched junction bases numbered 8, after V lost 6 bases and J lost 2 bases. Germline CDR1 MNHEY, CDR2 SVGEGT. CDR3 length: 16 residues. CDR3 sequence: CASRVTGQGVNTEAFF. CDR3 sequence (DNA): TGTGCCAGCAGAGTCACGGGACAGGGGGTAAACACTGAAGCTTTCTTT.

The chain is built from TRBV2 and TRBJ2-7; D might be TRBD2 (6 bases). The V and J ends lost 7 bases and 10 bases respectively, with 23 bases between them. Germline-derived CDR1 and CDR2 are SNHLY and FYNNEI. This CDR3 is 14 amino acids long. The CDR3 coding sequence is TGTGCCAGCACCAATGGGCAGGAGGGATGGCCCCAGTACTTC. It encodes CASTNGQEGWPQYF.

This clonotype was recorded a few times. The V call is TRBV6-5, the J call TRBJ1-2, with 8 positions matching TRBD1. The CDR3 is made up of 12 amino acids. CDR1 is MNHEY, CDR2 SVGAGI, per germline. V was pared by 3 bases and J by 11 bases, with 5 bases of the junction left unmatched. The CDR3 region has the DNA TGTGCCAGCAGTTATCAGGGGGCGAGTTACACCTTC. This translates into CASSYQGASYTF.

This sequence joins TRBV25-1 and TRBJ1-1; possible D gene TRBD1, 5 bases. This CDR3 is 14 amino acids long. The V end was cut by 4 bases, the J end by 4 bases, with 13 bases between. Germline V gives CDR1 MGHDK, CDR2 SYGVNS. CDR3 region: CASSVMGGTTEAFF. As DNA, the CDR3 is TGTGCCAGCAGTGTAATGGGGGGGACCACTGAAGCTTTCTTT.

The gene calls are TRBV5-1 and TRBJ1-2; the D gene is possibly TRBD1 (6 bases). Trimming pared 3 bases from V and 2 bases from J, leaving 8 bases between. Germline V gene sequence: CDR1 SGHRS, CDR2 YFSETQ. The CDR3 covers 13 residues. The CDR3 sequence: CASSSGQNYGYTF. For the CDR3, the DNA is TGCGCCAGCAGCTCCGGACAGAACTATGGCTACACCTTC.

The chain joins TRBV20-1 to TRBJ2-1; D possibly corresponds to TRBD2 (6 bases). This CDR3 spans 11 amino acids. The V gene's germline CDR1 is DFQATT and CDR2 SNEGSKA (reference sequence). Trimming took 4 bases from V and 10 from J, leaving 11 bases between them. This CDR3 is CSAKVRDEQFF. The CDR3 region has the DNA TGCAGTGCTAAGGTGCGGGACGAGCAGTTCTTC.

The chain uses TRBV30 and TRBJ1-2; 7 bases match TRBD1. The CDR3 runs to 15 residues. Germline V gene lookup returns CDR1 GTSNPN and CDR2 SVGIG (reference sequence). Trimming removed 5 bases from V and 5 bases from J; junction bases left unmatched: 14. The CDR3 protein is CAWGSRGGQEYGYTF. The CDR3 coding sequence is TGTGCCTGGGGAAGCAGGGGGGGCCAGGAATATGGCTACACCTTC.

This chain joins TRBV12-3 or TRBV12-4 and TRBJ2-7, with a tentative D call TRBD2 (6 bases). CDR3 length equals 14 residues. Trimming stripped 1 base from V and 6 bases from J, with 13 bases between. DNA of the CDR3: TGTGCCAGCAGTTTAGTTGGCGGGGCTACCGAGCAGTACTTC. As protein: CASSLVGGATEQYF.

V is TRBV25-1 and J is TRBJ2-3; D not resolved. Trimming stripped 7 bases from V and 1 base from J, with 9 bases between. This CDR3 comprises 13 residues. Per the germline V gene, CDR1 is MGHDK and CDR2 is SYGVNS. CDR3 residues: CASTRSGTDTQYF. The CDR3 region has the DNA TGTGCCAGCACCAGAAGTGGCACAGATACGCAGTATTTT. Using reference TRBV25-1 and TRBJ2-3 for the parts outside the CDR3, the full variable domain is EADIYQTPRYLVIGTGKKITLECSQTMGHDKMYWYQQDPGMELHLIHYSYGVNSTEKGDLSSESTVSRIRTEHFPLTLESARPSHTSQYLCASTRSGTDTQYFGPGTRLTVL.

The V call is TRBV12-3 or TRBV12-4, the J call TRBJ1-6; no firm D call. The germline V and J ends were trimmed by 0 bases and 9 bases, with 9 bases remaining between them. The CDR3 has 14 amino acids. CDR3 protein: CASSLARRASPLHF. CDR3 coding DNA: TGTGCCAGCAGTTTAGCCCGGAGGGCTTCACCCCTCCACTTT.

The chain uses TRBV12-3 or TRBV12-4 and TRBJ1-5, with a possible D match to TRBD1 (5 bases). There are 12 residues in the CDR3. The V end lost 6 bases, the J end lost 5 bases, and 8 bases lay between the germline ends. The CDR3, as DNA: TGTGCCAGCAGGGGCAGGGATCAGCCCCAGCATTTT. The encoded protein is CASRGRDQPQHF.

The J gene is TRBJ1-1, the V gene TRBV6-1; a possible D gene is TRBD1 (5 bases). The CDR3 runs 13 residues. The germline gives CDR1 MNHNS, CDR2 SASEGT. V was trimmed by 10 bases and J by 3 bases, leaving 15 bases between them. CDR3: CATWGRSYTEAFF. The CDR3 nucleotides are TGTGCCACCTGGGGACGGTCCTACACTGAAGCTTTCTTT.

This clonotype occurred a few times. The V and J genes are TRBV11-2 and TRBJ1-2; TRBD1 agrees at 8 bases. The CDR3 is 14 amino acids. Germline V gives CDR1 SGHAT, CDR2 FQNNGV. Losses at the gene ends were 5 bases for V and 8 bases for J; bases not matched to a gene: 10. The DNA of the CDR3 is TGTGCCAGCAGCCGATCGCAGGGGGCTGGGGGCTACACCTTC. Amino acid sequence: CASSRSQGAGGYTF.

The genes are TRBV6-5 and TRBJ1-2; TRBD1 matches 11 bases. J gave up 8 bases and V 2 bases, and 7 bases lay outside the gene matches. CDR1 MNHEY and CDR2 SVGAGI come from the germline V gene. CDR3 length: 15 amino acids. The CDR3 region is CASSYIGQGASGYTF. CDR3 nucleotide sequence: TGTGCCAGCAGTTACATCGGACAGGGGGCTTCCGGCTACACCTTC.

A few counts support this clonotype. The chain employs TRBV7-9 and TRBJ2-2; weak D call: TRBD2 (6 bases). Germline V gene sequence: CDR1 SEHNR, CDR2 FQNEAQ (reference sequence). V lost 2 bases, J lost 7 bases, and 14 bases lay in between. The CDR3 runs to 15 residues. CDR3 protein: CASSLTGVVVGELFF. The CDR3 region has the DNA TGTGCCAGCAGCTTAACGGGGGTCGTTGTCGGGGAGCTGTTTTTT. Variable domain in full (rest from reference TRBV7-9 and TRBJ2-2): DTGVSQNPRHKITKRGQNVTFRCDPISEHNRLYWYRQTLGQGPEFLTYFQNEAQLEKSRLLSDRFSAERPKGSFSTLEIQRTEQGDSAMYLCASSLTGVVVGELFFGEGSRLTVL.

The J gene is TRBJ2-1, the V gene TRBV20-1; 16 bases are a match to TRBD2. Trimming removed 8 bases from V and 7 bases from J; junction bases left unmatched: 14. This CDR3 has 17 residues. From germline, CDR1 is DFQATT and CDR2 SNEGSKA (reference sequence). This CDR3 reads CSTKGLAGGTGVNEQFF. CDR3 DNA sequence: TGCAGTACCAAGGGACTAGCGGGAGGGACCGGGGTAAATGAGCAGTTCTTC.

This chain joins TRBV7-9 and TRBJ1-1; the match to TRBD1 covers 8 bases. Germline CDR1 is SEHNR and CDR2 is FQNEAQ (reference sequence). Trimming cost V 5 bases and J 4 bases; bases outside gene matches: 6. This CDR3 has 14 amino acids. The CDR3 sequence: CASSGDRMGTEAFF. CDR3 DNA: TGTGCCAGCAGCGGGGACAGGATGGGCACTGAAGCTTTCTTT.

The rearrangement uses TRBV27 and TRBJ1-1, with a possible D match to TRBD1 (5 bases). Germline-derived CDR1 and CDR2 are MNHEY and SMNVEV (reference sequence). V gave up 3 bases and J gave up 6 bases, with 14 bases separating them. The CDR3 length is 14 residues. Here the CDR3 reads CASSFLAGGAEAFF. The CDR3 DNA is TGTGCCAGCAGTTTTCTTGCGGGAGGGGCTGAAGCTTTCTTT.